What follows are 25 T cell receptor beta chains derived from one specimen sequenced in a study of vaccination and CD4 T cells after COVID-19. At the Johns Hopkins FTIC core, DNA taken from cultured CD4+ T cells was sequenced by way of the Oncomine TCR Beta short-read assay. TCRdb reprocessed the PCR reads via MiXCR and lists one record per CDR3 protein. This sample carries roughly 14,000 distinct CDR3 sequences, roughly two thirds of them seen once, and the ten largest clones take approximately 19%. For these TCRs, the target antigens are not known. The sample's treatment: approximately 11-day PBMC culture with coronavirus spike peptide pools or control peptides (ViraFEST assay). Sequenced material: CD4+ T cells from blood, cultured in vitro. All receptors derive from a human donor who had recovered from COVID-19.

The chain links TRBV4-1 to TRBJ1-1; 11 nucleotides agree with TRBD1. CDR3 length: 17 amino acids. From germline, CDR1 is MGHRA and CDR2 YSYEKL. The ends lost 4 bases at V and 3 bases at J; junction bases unmatched: 10. The CDR3 loop reads CASSRRTGGNGDTEAFF. CDR3 bases: TGCGCCAGCAGCCGACGGACAGGGGGCAATGGAGACACTGAAGCTTTCTTT.

V is TRBV7-9 and J is TRBJ2-1; 12 nucleotides agree with TRBD2. Germline V gene lookup returns CDR1 SEHNR and CDR2 FQNEAQ (reference sequence). Trimming cost V 5 bases and J 7 bases; bases outside gene matches: 9. This CDR3 is built from 16 residues. The CDR3 nucleotides are TGTGCCAGCAGCAAACAACTAGCGGGAGGACTAAATGAGCAGTTCTTC. It codes for CASSKQLAGGLNEQFF.

The J gene is TRBJ2-1, the V gene TRBV24-1, with D possibly being TRBD1 (6 bases). Germline CDR1 is KGHDR and CDR2 is SFDVKD. V shed 6 bases and J shed 1 base, with 12 bases lying between them. The CDR3 is made up of 15 amino acids. This CDR3 is CATSNPRGSYNEQFF. As DNA, the CDR3 is TGTGCCACCAGTAATCCCAGGGGATCCTACAATGAGCAGTTCTTC.

V is TRBV20-1 and J is TRBJ2-1; TRBD2 matches 11 bases. Trimming cost V 0 bases and J 6 bases; bases outside gene matches: 19. This CDR3 has 20 amino acids. CDR1 DFQATT and CDR2 SNEGSKA come from the germline V gene (reference sequence). CDR3: CSARDQASGRSGSDFNEQFF. The CDR3 DNA is TGCAGTGCTAGAGATCAGGCTAGCGGGAGGTCAGGGTCGGACTTCAATGAGCAGTTCTTC.

The table lists this clonotype with a few counts. This chain joins TRBV24-1 and TRBJ1-3; unclear D gene. The germline CDR1 and CDR2 sequences are KGHDR and SFDVKD. This CDR3 region has 12 residues. Trimming shortened V by 5 bases and J by 4 bases, and 5 bases separated the two germline ends. CDR3 bases: TGTGCCACCAGTGGCTCCGGAAACACCATATATTTT. This translates into CATSGSGNTIYF.

The chain combines TRBV12-3 or TRBV12-4 with TRBJ1-2; 8 bases line up with TRBD1. The CDR3 is made up of 14 amino acids. V lost 3 bases and J lost 2; bases outside the gene matches: 2. This chain's CDR3 is CASSLQGANYGYTF. The DNA for the CDR3 is TGTGCCAGCAGTTTGCAGGGGGCGAACTATGGCTACACCTTC.

This chain links TRBV7-2 with TRBJ2-3; TRBD2 agrees at 9 bases. V gave up 6 bases and J gave up 8 bases; unmatched junction bases: 15. This CDR3 region has 16 residues. Germline V gene lookup returns CDR1 SGHTA and CDR2 FQGNSA. Here the CDR3 DNA reads TGTGCCAGCAGTTACACGGCGGGGGGGCCCAGGGTTACGCAGTATTTT. Protein product: CASSYTAGGPRVTQYF.

This clonotype has only a few counts. This rearrangement joins TRBV6-2 or TRBV6-3 to TRBJ1-5, with 9 nucleotides matching TRBD1. Looked up from germline, CDR1 is MNHEY and CDR2 is SVGEGT. The CDR3 loop spans 14 amino acids. After removal of 7 bases from V and 5 bases from J, the junction contained 6 bases not matched to a gene. CDR3 nucleotides: TGTGCCAGCACCCACCGGGACAGGGATCAGCCCCAGCATTTT. Protein: CASTHRDRDQPQHF.

V gene TRBV6-5 combines with J gene TRBJ1-2; D may be TRBD1 (5 bases). The CDR3 covers 14 residues. Germline lookup yields CDR1 MNHEY and CDR2 SVGAGI. V was shortened by 3 bases and J by 1 base, with 9 bases between the two germline ends. The CDR3 loop reads CASSYRQGNYGYTF. The CDR3 DNA follows: TGTGCCAGCAGTTATCGGCAGGGTAACTATGGCTACACCTTC.

V gene TRBV11-3 combines with J gene TRBJ2-7; no clear D. The CDR3 loop spans 11 amino acids. V lost 6 bases, J lost 5 bases, and 8 bases lay in between. Per germline, CDR1 SGHNT and CDR2 YENEEA. The CDR3 coding sequence is TGTGCCAGCAGTCCCCCCCACGAGCAGTACTTC. Its protein product is CASSPPHEQYF.

This sequence joins TRBV19 and TRBJ2-5; maybe TRBD1 (5 bases). The V end was cut by 9 bases, the J end by 1 base, with 15 bases between. Germline CDR1 and CDR2: LNHDA and SQIVND (reference sequence). The CDR3 consists of 14 residues. The CDR3 region has the DNA TGTGCCAGCGGTTCCAGGGCGACCCAAGAGACCCAGTACTTC. Translated, it gives CASGSRATQETQYF.

The genes are TRBV7-9 and TRBJ2-3; D possibly matches TRBD1 or TRBD2 (5 bases each). Germline V CDR1 and CDR2: SEHNR, FQNEAQ (reference sequence). V lost 8 bases and J 2 bases, leaving 11 bases between the germline ends. The CDR3 has 13 residues. As DNA, the CDR3 is TGTGCCAGCCGGCCAGGGACCACAGATACGCAGTATTTT. Translating gives CASRPGTTDTQYF.

On this clonotype itself: In this CDR3 the conserved last residue, phenylalanine or tryptophan, is missing, so a read error is likely. The rearrangement joins TRBV7-9 to TRBJ2-3, with 8 bases that match TRBD2. The CDR3 runs to 17 residues. The germline gives CDR1 SEHNR, CDR2 FQNEAQ (reference sequence). CDR3 nucleotides: TGTGCCCGCAGCTTAGATGTGGCGGGGGGACTCACAGATACGCAGTATCTT. Translating it yields CARSLDVAGGLTDTQYL.

J is TRBJ2-3 and V is TRBV28, with D possibly being TRBD2 (6 bases). The CDR3 runs 15 residues. CDR1 and CDR2 (germline): MDHEN, SYDVKM. V was clipped by 3 bases and J by 2 bases, with 12 bases between them. The CDR3 nucleotides are TGTGCCAGCAGTTTGGGCGGGATGTACACAGATACGCAGTATTTT. Protein product: CASSLGGMYTDTQYF.

This chain connects TRBV10-3 to TRBJ2-7; 10 bases are a match to TRBD1. The germline V gene encodes CDR1 ENHRY and CDR2 SYGVKD. Trimming at V came to 2 bases and at J to 5 bases, leaving 9 bases not matched to a gene. The CDR3 has 16 residues. The CDR3: CAISEDRGLAVHEQYF. For the CDR3, the DNA is TGTGCCATCAGTGAGGACAGGGGGCTAGCGGTCCACGAGCAGTACTTC.

The rearrangement joins TRBV19 to TRBJ2-5, with 10 bases aligning to TRBD2. The CDR3 is 18 residues long. Trimming at V came to 2 bases and at J to 1 base, leaving 10 bases not matched to a gene. Germline CDR1 LNHDA, CDR2 SQIVND (reference sequence). The DNA of the CDR3 is TGTGCCAGTAGTATACGAGCGGGAGGGGGAGGGGTCCAAGAGACCCAGTACTTC. Its translation: CASSIRAGGGGVQETQYF. The entire variable domain, with the rest obtained from reference TRBV19 and TRBJ2-5, is as follows: DGGITQSPKYLFRKEGQNVTLSCEQNLNHDAMYWYRQDPGQGLRLIYYSQIVNDFQKGDIAEGYSVSREKKESFPLTVTSAQKNPTAFYLCASSIRAGGGGVQETQYFGPGTRLLVL.

The DNA of the CDR3 is TGTGCCAGCAGTGGACGGGTGGGTTCCTACGAGCAGTACTTC. This encodes CASSGRVGSYEQYF. This rearrangement joins TRBV27 to TRBJ2-7; D is ambiguous. V lost 5 bases and J lost 1, with 12 bases in between. CDR1 and CDR2 (germline): MNHEY, SMNVEV (reference sequence). This CDR3 contains 14 residues.

The genes are TRBV19 and TRBJ1-5; 9 bases fit TRBD1. The CDR3 consists of 16 residues. In germline, CDR1 is LNHDA, CDR2 SQIVND (reference sequence). V dropped 0 bases and J dropped 7; count of bases not matched to a gene: 7. The CDR3 loop reads CASSIDTGGGSQPQHF. The DNA for the CDR3 is TGTGCCAGTAGTATAGACACAGGGGGCGGTAGCCAGCCCCAGCATTTT.

The chain is built from TRBV7-2 and TRBJ1-2, with D perhaps matching TRBD1 (5 bases). Trimming took 0 bases from V and 4 from J, leaving 12 bases between them. CDR1 is SGHTA, CDR2 FQGNSA, per germline. CDR3 length: 15 amino acids. The DNA of the CDR3 is TGTGCCAGCAGCTTAGCGGTCGGGGGTACCTATGGCTACACCTTC. Translation: CASSLAVGGTYGYTF. The full variable domain, in which reference TRBV7-2 and TRBJ1-2 provide the parts outside the CDR3, is GAGVSQSPSNKVTEKGKDVELRCDPISGHTALYWYRQSLGQGLEFLIYFQGNSAPDKSGLPSDRFSAERTGGSVSTLTIQRTQQEDSAVYLCASSLAVGGTYGYTFGSGTRLTVV.

The chain uses TRBV10-3 and TRBJ1-2; 9 nucleotides line up with TRBD1. Per the germline V gene, CDR1 is ENHRY and CDR2 is SYGVKD. The CDR3 is 17 residues long. V shed 6 bases, J shed 1 base, and the junction held 12 bases outside the gene matches. Written as DNA, the CDR3 is TGTGCCATCAGCTCACAGGGGGCCGCGAAACTTAACTATGGCTACACCTTC. This gives the protein CAISSQGAAKLNYGYTF.

The gene calls are TRBV24-1 and TRBJ2-2; 8 bases agree with TRBD1. Trimming at V came to 9 bases and at J to 1 base, leaving 3 bases not matched to a gene. Germline CDR1 is KGHDR and CDR2 is SFDVKD. This CDR3 contains 14 residues. The CDR3 DNA sequence: TGTGCCACCTCCGGGACAGGGAACACCGGGGAGCTGTTTTTT. Amino acid sequence: CATSGTGNTGELFF.

V gene TRBV5-8 combines with J gene TRBJ1-5; D is possibly TRBD1 (6 bases). Trimming removed 2 bases from V and 4 bases from J, with 13 bases in between. Germline assignment: CDR1 SGHTS and CDR2 YDEGEE. This CDR3 spans 15 amino acids. This CDR3 is CASSLKQGGNQPQHF. As DNA, the CDR3 is TGTGCCAGCAGCTTAAAACAGGGAGGGAATCAGCCCCAGCATTTT.

The J gene is TRBJ2-5, the V gene TRBV7-9; D gene uncertain. V was cut by 1 base and J by 1 base, with 13 bases left in between. The CDR3 loop spans 16 amino acids. In germline, CDR1 is SEHNR, CDR2 FQNEAQ (reference sequence). CDR3 nucleotides: TGTGCCAGCAGCTTAGTCTTAGGGCCGACCCAAGAGACCCAGTACTTC. Translating gives CASSLVLGPTQETQYF.

This chain joins TRBV19 and TRBJ1-2; 10 bases are a match to TRBD1. J gave up 2 bases and V 3 bases, and 6 bases lay outside the gene matches. Germline lookup yields CDR1 LNHDA and CDR2 SQIVND (reference sequence). This CDR3 has 16 residues. The CDR3 nucleotides are TGTGCCAGTAGTATCCCGACAGGGGGCCTCAACTATGGCTACACCTTC. Encoded protein: CASSIPTGGLNYGYTF.

This clonotype was observed a handful of times. The chain has TRBV6-5 and TRBJ2-2; D gene unclear. The CDR3 loop spans 15 amino acids. The germline V gene encodes CDR1 MNHEY and CDR2 SVGAGI. V lost 2 bases and J 0 bases, leaving 7 bases between the germline ends. The CDR3 coding sequence is TGTGCCAGCAGTTACAGGTTCGCGAACACCGGGGAGCTGTTTTTT. It codes for CASSYRFANTGELFF.